The source of this T cell receptor (beta chain) is a study of blood T cell dynamics during melanoma immunotherapy. Study information: Standard first-line treatment here was pembrolizumab or nivolumab plus ipilimumab in metastatic melanoma. Study outcomes and limitations: The study could not tell melanoma-specific clones from general immune activation.

Profiled with immunoSEQ multiplex PCR; TCRdb holds only in-frame clones, not every one. The sample carries some 10,000 clones, more than 75% recorded once. About this clone: Its antigen is unidentified.

Specified time point: week 3, after first cycle of checkpoint inhibitor. Sampling occurred pretreatment (T0) and at week 3 (W3), after cycle one of checkpoint blockade. The TCR was taken from a human donor with melanoma. Specimen: blood, collected from a patient treated with checkpoint blockade.

The DNA of the CDR3 is TGTGCCAGCAGCGGAGGACAGGGAACCGGGGAGCTGTTTTTT. Amino acid sequence: CASSGGQGTGELFF. The J gene is TRBJ2-2, the V gene TRBV9, with 8 bases lining up with TRBD1. The CDR3 sequence is 14 residues long. The V segment lost 3 bases and the J segment 5 bases; nucleotides outside the gene matches: 3. Germline CDR1 and CDR2: SGDLS and YYNGEE.